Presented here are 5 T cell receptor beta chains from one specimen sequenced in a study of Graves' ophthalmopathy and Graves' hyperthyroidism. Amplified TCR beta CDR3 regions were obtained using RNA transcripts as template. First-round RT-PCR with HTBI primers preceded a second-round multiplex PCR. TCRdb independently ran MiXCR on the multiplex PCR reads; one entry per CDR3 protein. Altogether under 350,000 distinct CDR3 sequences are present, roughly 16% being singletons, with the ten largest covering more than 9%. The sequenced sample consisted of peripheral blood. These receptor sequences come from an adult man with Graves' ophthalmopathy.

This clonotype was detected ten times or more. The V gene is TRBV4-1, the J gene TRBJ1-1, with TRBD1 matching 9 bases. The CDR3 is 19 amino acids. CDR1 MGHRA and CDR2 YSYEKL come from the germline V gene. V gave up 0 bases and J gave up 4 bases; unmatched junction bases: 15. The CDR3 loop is CASSQDLVPGQGRGTEAFF. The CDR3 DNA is TGCGCCAGCAGCCAAGATCTAGTTCCGGGACAGGGACGTGGCACTGAAGCTTTCTTT.

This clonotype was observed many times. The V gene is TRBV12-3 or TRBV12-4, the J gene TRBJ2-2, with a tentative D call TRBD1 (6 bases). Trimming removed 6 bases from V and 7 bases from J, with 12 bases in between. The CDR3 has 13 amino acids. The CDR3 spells CASRLTGLGELFF. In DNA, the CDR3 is TGTGCCAGCAGGTTAACAGGGCTCGGGGAGCTGTTTTTT.

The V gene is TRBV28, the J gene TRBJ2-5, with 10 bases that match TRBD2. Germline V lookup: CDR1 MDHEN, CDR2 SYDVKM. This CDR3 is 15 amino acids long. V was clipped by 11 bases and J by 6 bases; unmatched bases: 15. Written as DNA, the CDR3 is TGTGCCGGAAGGCGAGCGGGAGGGCCTCGAAAGACCCAGTACTTC. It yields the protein CAGRRAGGPRKTQYF.

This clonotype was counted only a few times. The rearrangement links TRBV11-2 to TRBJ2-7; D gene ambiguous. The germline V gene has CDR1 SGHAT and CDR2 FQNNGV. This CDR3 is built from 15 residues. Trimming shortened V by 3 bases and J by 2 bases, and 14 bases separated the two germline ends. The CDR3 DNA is TGTGCCAGCAGCTTGTCCCCCAAGCCTCCCTACGAGCAGTACTTC. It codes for CASSLSPKPPYEQYF. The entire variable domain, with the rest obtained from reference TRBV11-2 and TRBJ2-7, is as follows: EAGVAQSPRYKIIEKRQSVAFWCNPISGHATLYWYQQILGQGPKLLIQFQNNGVVDDSQLPKDRFSAERLKGVDSTLKIQPAKLEDSAVYLCASSLSPKPPYEQYFGPGTRLTVT.

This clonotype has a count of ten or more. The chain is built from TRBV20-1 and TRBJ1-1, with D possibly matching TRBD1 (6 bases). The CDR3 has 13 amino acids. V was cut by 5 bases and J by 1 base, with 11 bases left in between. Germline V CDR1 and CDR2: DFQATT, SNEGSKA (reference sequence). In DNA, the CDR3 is TGCAGTGCTTCGCCAGGGGCGAACACTGAAGCTTTCTTT. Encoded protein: CSASPGANTEAFF.